This T cell receptor beta chain emerged from a study of blood T cells in healthy people across ages. In the study overall: With template switching, about one barcoded beta molecule was captured per two T cells. Study observations and caveats: Whereas aged donors had fewer naive CD4+ cells, long-lived donors had more of them and higher diversity.

A note on this clonotype: Its matching antigen is unknown.

Donation came from healthy Caucasian individuals in Russia who were aged roughly 6 to 95. PCR was performed a second time for about 7 to 11 cycles using a sample-barcoded 5' primer and a J-beta primer mix. Each CDR3 protein is one row after TCRdb ran MiXCR on the 5' RACE reads. The table records around 700,000 distinct CDR3 sequences, around 25% of them present only once. Germline CDR1 is KGHDR and CDR2 is SFDVKD. V was pared by 4 bases and J by 4 bases, with 15 bases between. The CDR3 sequence is 15 residues long. These data are also associated with another study on T cells of mothers and their children. This second study notes: Over 9.5 million TCR beta CDR3 reads were obtained from each mother, and approximately 3 million from each child.

V gene TRBV24-1 combines with J gene TRBJ1-1; a weak D match, TRBD1 (6 bases). The receptor comes from a boy between 10 and 17 years old in good health. The material sequenced was blood. The CDR3: CATSEAGGAGTEAFF. As DNA, the CDR3 is TGTGCCACCAGTGAAGCCGGGGGCGCGGGCACTGAAGCTTTCTTT.